This TCR beta chain was sequenced in a study of T cells in Graves' hyperthyroidism and ophthalmopathy. Study at large: Upon initial diagnosis and before any treatment, peripheral blood was collected. General study points: Blood held most thyroid clonotypes expanded above 0.001 frequency.

Exclusion of a patient resulted from uncontrolled infection, other autoimmune disease, pregnancy or lactation. The table lists this clonotype with a count of one. Its antigen is not identified. This could be a read error, since a much larger clone is one nucleotide away. RNA transcripts gave rise to amplified TCR beta CDR3 regions. In the first-round RT-PCR of the TCR CDR3, the HTBI primer set was used. TCRdb redid the calling of the multiplex PCR reads with MiXCR, one entry per CDR3 protein. The table lists roughly 840,000 distinct CDR3 sequences, 38% of them singletons. The CDR3 runs 14 residues. Trimming took off 0 bases at V and 4 bases at J, with 9 bases between the two ends.

Sequencing used blood. The TCR comes from a man aged 18 to 30 with Graves' hyperthyroidism. The rearrangement joins TRBV12-3 or TRBV12-4 to TRBJ1-1; D is uncertain. This CDR3 reads CASSLAIGRTEAFF. CDR3 sequence (DNA): TGTGCCAGCAGTTTAGCCATCGGGCGCACTGAAGCTTTCTTT.